This T cell receptor beta chain was profiled in a study of control samples from healthy donors and cancer patients. Method: immunoSEQ multiplex PCR; TCRdb's copy keeps in-frame clones and lacks some. In the table there are about 180,000 clones, 90% of which are singletons. This clone was observed a few times. Sequencing input: blood. The source is a woman aged 45 to 65 in good health.

This CDR3 reads CASSPGTGTPSGANVLTF. CDR3 coding DNA: TGTGCCAGCAGCCCGGGGACAGGGACTCCCTCTGGGGCCAACGTCCTGACTTTC. The genes are TRBV5-8 and TRBJ2-6; 9 positions match TRBD1. CDR1 is SGHTS and CDR2 is YDEGEE in the germline V gene. V gave up 4 bases and J gave up 0 bases; unmatched junction bases: 8. CDR3 length: 18 residues. Full variable domain (missing parts from reference TRBV5-8 and TRBJ2-6): EAGVTQSPTHLIKTRGQQATLRCSPISGHTSVYWYQQALGLGLQFLLWYDEGEERNRGNFPPRFSGRQFPNYSSELNVNALELEDSALYLCASSPGTGTPSGANVLTFGAGSRLTVL.